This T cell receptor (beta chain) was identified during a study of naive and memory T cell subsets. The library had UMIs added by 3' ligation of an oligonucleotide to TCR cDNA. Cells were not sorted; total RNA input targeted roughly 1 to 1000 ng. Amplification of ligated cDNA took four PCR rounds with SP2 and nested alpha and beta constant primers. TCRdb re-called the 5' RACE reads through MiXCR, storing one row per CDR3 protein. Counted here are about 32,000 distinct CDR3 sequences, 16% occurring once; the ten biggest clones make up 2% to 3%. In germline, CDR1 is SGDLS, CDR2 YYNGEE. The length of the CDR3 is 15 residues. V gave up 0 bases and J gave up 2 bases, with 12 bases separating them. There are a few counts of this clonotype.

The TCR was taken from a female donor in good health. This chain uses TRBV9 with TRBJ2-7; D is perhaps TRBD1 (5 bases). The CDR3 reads CASSVGSGAPYEQYF. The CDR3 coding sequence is TGTGCCAGCAGCGTAGGTTCTGGGGCGCCCTACGAGCAGTACTTC.